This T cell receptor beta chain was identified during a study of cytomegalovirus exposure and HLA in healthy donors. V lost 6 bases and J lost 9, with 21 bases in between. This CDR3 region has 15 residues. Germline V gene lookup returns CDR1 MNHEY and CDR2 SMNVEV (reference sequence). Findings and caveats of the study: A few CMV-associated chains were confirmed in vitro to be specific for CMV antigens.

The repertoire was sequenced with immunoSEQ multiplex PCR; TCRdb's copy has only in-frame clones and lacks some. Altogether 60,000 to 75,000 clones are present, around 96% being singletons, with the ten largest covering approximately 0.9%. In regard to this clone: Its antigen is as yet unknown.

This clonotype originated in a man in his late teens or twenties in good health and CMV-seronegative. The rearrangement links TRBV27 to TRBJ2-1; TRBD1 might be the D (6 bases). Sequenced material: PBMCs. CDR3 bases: TGTGCCAGCAGCCAACCCCAAGTACTAGGGGGTGAGCAGTTCTTC. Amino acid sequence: CASSQPQVLGGEQFF.